This T cell receptor beta chain comes out of a study of beta chain features in type 1 diabetes. Study information: The study examined around 98,000,000 sorted cells across all samples. Findings and limits, study-wide: Fewer junction insertions and more nucleotide deletions appeared in type 1 diabetes patients. Type 1 diabetes patients had TCRB CDR3s that were shorter (moderately but significantly so) in all four CD4+ subsets.

The sample holds a few counts of this clone. Its antigen is as yet unknown. cDNA synthesis used the whole RNA isolate, giving expressed TCRB sequences. Method: immunoSEQ multiplex PCR; TCRdb's copy keeps in-frame clones and lacks some. The sample lists about 52,000 clones, under 50% occurring once. The trim removed 5 bases at V and 7 bases at J, leaving 6 bases unmatched. CDR1 is SGHTA and CDR2 is FQGTGA in the germline V gene. The CDR3 is 15 amino acids. This clonotype was obtained from a man aged 30 to 45 with type 1 diabetes. Sequences were obtained from Tregs from blood. The chain joins TRBV7-3 to TRBJ2-1; 12 bases are a match to TRBD2. The CDR3 reads CASSPTSGSYNEQFF. CDR3 nucleotides: TGTGCCAGCAGCCCGACTAGCGGGAGCTATAATGAGCAGTTCTTC. The variable domain in full, completed from reference TRBV7-3 and TRBJ2-1, reads GAGVSQTPSNKVTEKGKYVELRCDPISGHTALYWYRQSLGQGPEFLIYFQGTGAADDSGLPNDRFFAVRPEGSVSTLKIQRTERGDSAVYLCASSPTSGSYNEQFFGPGTRLTVL.